These 25 T cell receptor beta chains were all obtained from the same sample, sequenced in a study of blood T cell repertoires in COVID-19. Measured with immunoSEQ multiplex PCR; TCRdb has only the in-frame clones, and not every one. Here the sample spans around 110,000 clones, around nine tenths being singletons. The source material was peripheral blood. All receptors derive from a woman under 40 with acute or convalescent COVID-19.

V usage is TRBV25-1 and J usage is TRBJ2-7, with D possibly being TRBD2 (6 bases). The V gene's germline CDR1 is MGHDK and CDR2 SYGVNS. The V and J ends lost 8 bases and 5 bases respectively, with 19 bases between them. The CDR3 covers 14 residues. The CDR3 coding sequence is TGTGCCAGCGGCGGGGCAGGTCGGTTGGACGAGCAGTACTTC. This gives the protein CASGGAGRLDEQYF.

The CDR3 region has the DNA TGTGCCAGCAGCTTAGCGCGGACAGGGTATAGCAATCAGCCCCAGCATTTT. Its translation is CASSLARTGYSNQPQHF. The rearrangement joins TRBV7-9 to TRBJ1-5; 8 bases line up with TRBD1. The V segment lost 0 bases and the J segment 0 bases; nucleotides outside the gene matches: 4. CDR3 length: 17 residues. Germline assignment: CDR1 SEHNR and CDR2 FQNEAQ (reference sequence). The full variable domain, in which reference TRBV7-9 and TRBJ1-5 provide the parts outside the CDR3, is DTGVSQNPRHKITKRGQNVTFRCDPISEHNRLYWYRQTLGQGPEFLTYFQNEAQLEKSRLLSDRFSAERPKGSFSTLEIQRTEQGDSAMYLCASSLARTGYSNQPQHFGDGTRLSIL.

The gene calls are TRBV28 and TRBJ2-5; the match to TRBD1 covers 7 bases. There are 14 residues in the CDR3. V was pared by 7 bases and J by 5 bases, with 10 bases of the junction left unmatched. The germline V gene has CDR1 MDHEN and CDR2 SYDVKM. The CDR3 bases are TGTGCCAGCACCCAAATAGGGGGCATGGAGACCCAGTACTTC. Residues: CASTQIGGMETQYF.

The chain couples TRBV3-1 (or the pseudogene TRBV3-2) to TRBJ1-1; 7 bases align to TRBD1. CDR1 and CDR2 (germline): LGHDT, YNNKEL (reference sequence). V lost 5 bases and J lost 6; bases outside the gene matches: 12. This CDR3 has 15 residues. The CDR3 loop is CASSKTDRVGSEAFF. The CDR3, as DNA: TGTGCCAGCAGCAAGACCGACAGGGTAGGGTCTGAAGCTTTCTTT.

This clone came up a few times. The V and J genes are TRBV28 and TRBJ1-2, with D possibly matching TRBD1 (5 bases). The CDR3 contains 16 residues. Trimming shortened V by 5 bases and J by 2 bases, and 18 bases separated the two germline ends. Germline CDR1 and CDR2: MDHEN and SYDVKM. The CDR3 DNA sequence: TGTGCCAGCAGTAGCCCCGGGGGGGAGACCAACTATGGCTACACCTTC. Its translation is CASSSPGGETNYGYTF.

The V call is TRBV5-4, the J call TRBJ2-3; 10 bases are a match to TRBD1. Per the germline V gene, CDR1 is SGHNT and CDR2 is YYREEE (reference sequence). The CDR3 spans 16 residues. With V trimmed by 4 bases and J by 3 bases, 8 bases remained unmatched. The CDR3 DNA reads TGTGCCAGCAGCCAACACCGACAGGGGGCTACAGATACGCAGTATTTT. The encoded protein is CASSQHRQGATDTQYF.

The chain is built from TRBV7-6 and TRBJ2-5; TRBD2 aligns across 7 bases. CDR1 and CDR2 (germline): SGHVS, FNYEAQ. The ends lost 5 bases at V and 5 bases at J; junction bases unmatched: 17. This CDR3 region has 17 residues. In nucleotides, the CDR3 is TGTGCCAGCAGCAAACGAGGAAGGAGCGGGAAGTGGGAGACCCAGTACTTC. As protein: CASSKRGRSGKWETQYF.

This clone has only one observation. The rearrangement uses TRBV7-8 and TRBJ2-7; 7 nucleotides agree with TRBD1. Germline loops: CDR1 SGHVS, CDR2 FQNEAQ. This CDR3 spans 17 amino acids. Trimming took 5 bases from V and 4 from J; bases not matched to a gene: 17. In nucleotides, the CDR3 is TGTGCCAGCAGCCCCTATTCCGGGACAGAGAGCGCATACGAGCAGTACTTC. Its protein product is CASSPYSGTESAYEQYF.

The chain carries TRBV2 and TRBJ2-1; D is ambiguous. The CDR3 contains 12 residues. Germline V gene sequence: CDR1 SNHLY, CDR2 FYNNEI. Deletions cut 4 bases from V and 3 bases from J, with 4 bases between. CDR3 sequence reads: CASSAYYNEQFF. CDR3 DNA sequence: TGTGCCAGCAGTGCCTACTACAATGAGCAGTTCTTC. Full variable domain (outside the CDR3, taken from reference TRBV2 and TRBJ2-1): EPEVTQTPSHQVTQMGQEVILRCVPISNHLYFYWYRQILGQKVEFLVSFYNNEISEKSEIFDDQFSVERPDGSNFTLKIRSTKLEDSAMYFCASSAYYNEQFFGPGTRLTVL.

The chain links TRBV7-2 to TRBJ2-2; D is undetermined. This CDR3 is built from 14 residues. Deletions cut 3 bases from V and 2 bases from J, with 7 bases between. Germline V lookup: CDR1 SGHTA, CDR2 FQGNSA. In DNA, the CDR3 is TGTGCCAGCAGCTTTATCGGTAACACCGGGGAGCTGTTTTTT. Translated: CASSFIGNTGELFF. Full variable domain (remainder filled in from reference TRBV7-2 and TRBJ2-2): GAGVSQSPSNKVTEKGKDVELRCDPISGHTALYWYRQSLGQGLEFLIYFQGNSAPDKSGLPSDRFSAERTGGSVSTLTIQRTQQEDSAVYLCASSFIGNTGELFFGEGSRLTVL.

This clone showed up just a few times. The gene calls are TRBV7-2 and TRBJ2-5, with 7 bases that match TRBD1. Trimming at V came to 0 bases and at J to 6 bases, leaving 4 bases not matched to a gene. The CDR3 is made up of 14 amino acids. Germline loops: CDR1 SGHTA, CDR2 FQGNSA. CDR3: CASSLAGQRKTQYF. In DNA, the CDR3 is TGTGCCAGCAGCTTAGCGGGACAGCGGAAGACCCAGTACTTC. The full variable domain, rest sourced from reference TRBV7-2 and TRBJ2-5, is GAGVSQSPSNKVTEKGKDVELRCDPISGHTALYWYRQSLGQGLEFLIYFQGNSAPDKSGLPSDRFSAERTGGSVSTLTIQRTQQEDSAVYLCASSLAGQRKTQYFGPGTRLLVL.

This clone came up once. The chain is built from TRBV11-3 and TRBJ1-1; possible D gene TRBD1, 5 bases. V was trimmed by 0 bases and J by 6 bases, leaving 8 bases between them. The CDR3 sequence is 13 residues long. Germline assignment: CDR1 SGHNT and CDR2 YENEEA. This CDR3 reads CASSLEGASEAFF. The CDR3, as DNA: TGTGCCAGCAGCTTAGAAGGGGCATCTGAAGCTTTCTTT.

This chain links TRBV19 with TRBJ1-5; D is undetermined. This CDR3 is built from 15 residues. Germline CDR1 reads LNHDA; CDR2 reads SQIVND (reference sequence). Trimming shortened V by 1 base and J by 2 bases, and 9 bases separated the two germline ends. CDR3 DNA sequence: TGTGCCAGTAGTATAGTCTACAGCCGCAATCAGCCCCAGCATTTT. Protein sequence: CASSIVYSRNQPQHF.

The chain carries TRBV4-2 and TRBJ1-2; TRBD1 aligns across 12 bases. The CDR3 is 16 residues long. Per the germline V gene, CDR1 is LGHNA and CDR2 is YNFKEQ. J gave up 4 bases and V 3 bases, and 6 bases lay outside the gene matches. CDR3 sequence (DNA): TGTGCCAGCAGCCAGGAAGGGACAGGGGGCTTCTATGGCTACACCTTC. The encoded protein is CASSQEGTGGFYGYTF.

This sequence joins TRBV10-2 and TRBJ2-3, with D perhaps TRBD1 (6 bases). The CDR3 is 14 amino acids. V lost 7 bases to trimming and J lost 3 bases, with 14 bases between them. Germline values: CDR1 WSHSY, CDR2 SAAADI. CDR3 DNA: TGCGCCAGCACCGTCAGGGGCTTGACAGATACGCAGTATTTT. Translation gives CASTVRGLTDTQYF.

This clone has only a few counts. V gene TRBV27 combines with J gene TRBJ1-1; D gene ambiguous. The CDR3 length is 15 residues. Trimming pared 2 bases from V and 0 bases from J, leaving 10 bases between. The germline CDR1 and CDR2 sequences are MNHEY and SMNVEV (reference sequence). The CDR3 loop reads CASSLKQHVNTEAFF. The CDR3 nucleotides are TGTGCCAGCAGTTTAAAACAGCACGTGAACACTGAAGCTTTCTTT.

The chain couples TRBV3-1 (or the pseudogene TRBV3-2) to TRBJ1-1; D ambiguous. V was trimmed by 0 bases and J by 1 base, leaving 9 bases between them. The CDR3 loop spans 15 amino acids. Germline CDR1 is LGHDT and CDR2 is YNNKEL (reference sequence). Here the CDR3 reads CASSQDMQANTEAFF. CDR3 coding DNA: TGTGCCAGCAGCCAAGATATGCAGGCGAACACTGAAGCTTTCTTT.

V is TRBV9 and J is TRBJ2-5, with a tentative D call TRBD2 (5 bases). Per germline, CDR1 SGDLS and CDR2 YYNGEE. This CDR3 is 15 amino acids long. V shed 3 bases and J shed 2 bases, with 14 bases lying between them. The CDR3 loop is CASSASTTNQETQYF. For the CDR3, the DNA is TGTGCCAGCAGCGCATCGACTACGAATCAAGAGACCCAGTACTTC. The full variable domain, rest sourced from reference TRBV9 and TRBJ2-5, is DSGVTQTPKHLITATGQRVTLRCSPRSGDLSVYWYQQSLDQGLQFLIQYYNGEERAKGNILERFSAQQFPDLHSELNLSSLELGDSALYFCASSASTTNQETQYFGPGTRLLVL.

The gene calls are TRBV7-7 and TRBJ2-1, with TRBD2 matching over 10 bases. The CDR3 loop spans 15 amino acids. J lost 8 bases, V lost 1 base, and 5 bases had no gene match. Germline V gene data show CDR1 as SSHAT and CDR2 as FNYEAQ (reference sequence). CDR3 loop: CASSLGLAGVYEQFF. In nucleotides, the CDR3 is TGTGCCAGCAGCTTAGGGCTAGCGGGGGTCTATGAGCAGTTCTTC.

V is TRBV2 and J is TRBJ1-1; D perhaps matches TRBD1 (5 bases). Per germline, CDR1 SNHLY and CDR2 FYNNEI. Between the trimmed V and J ends, which lost 6 bases and 1 base, there was a span of 12 bases. The CDR3 consists of 14 residues. CDR3 in amino acids: CASSERTQNTEAFF. DNA for the CDR3: TGTGCCAGCAGCGAACGGACACAGAACACTGAAGCTTTCTTT.

The rearrangement links TRBV7-2 to TRBJ2-5; 8 positions agree with TRBD2. The V segment lost 5 bases and the J segment 3 bases; nucleotides outside the gene matches: 17. The CDR3 spans 18 residues. Germline CDR1 SGHTA, CDR2 FQGNSA. Written as DNA, the CDR3 is TGTGCCAGCAGCGACCCACTCGGGATAGCGGGAAACAAAGAGACCCAGTACTTC. It specifies CASSDPLGIAGNKETQYF.

The chain uses TRBV23-1 and TRBJ2-7, with TRBD1 matching over 10 bases. TRBV23-1 is annotated as an ORF whose role is uncertain. V lost 0 bases and J lost 4; bases outside the gene matches: 18. This CDR3 has 20 residues. DNA of the CDR3: TGCGCCAGCAGTCAATCGACCGGGACAGGGGCGGGATGTTGGGTATACGAGCAGTACTTC. This encodes CASSQSTGTGAGCWVYEQYF.

V gene TRBV11-2 combines with J gene TRBJ1-6, with 10 positions matching TRBD1. With V trimmed by 4 bases and J by 5 bases, 5 bases remained unmatched. The CDR3 totals 16 residues. Germline V gene data show CDR1 as SGHAT and CDR2 as FQNNGV. The chain's CDR3 is CASSWRTGGHNSPLHF. Here the CDR3 DNA reads TGTGCCAGCAGCTGGAGGACAGGGGGTCATAATTCACCCCTCCACTTT.

The chain uses TRBV15 and TRBJ2-1; weak D call: TRBD2 (7 bases). The V gene's germline CDR1 is LNHNV and CDR2 YYDKDF (reference sequence). V lost 2 bases and J lost 5, with 19 bases in between. CDR3 length: 17 amino acids. The CDR3 DNA follows: TGTGCCACCAGCAGAATCGGGGGGCCCAAGATTCACAATGAGCAGTTCTTC. It codes for CATSRIGGPKIHNEQFF.

This rearrangement joins TRBV2 to TRBJ2-5; 7 bases fit TRBD2. This CDR3 contains 16 residues. CDR1 SNHLY and CDR2 FYNNEI come from the germline V gene. Germline trimming cut 4 bases from V and 1 base from J; bases unmatched to any gene: 9. The CDR3 nucleotides read TGTGCCAGCAGTGGGGACTACCTAACCCCCCAAGAGACCCAGTACTTC. Encoded protein: CASSGDYLTPQETQYF.